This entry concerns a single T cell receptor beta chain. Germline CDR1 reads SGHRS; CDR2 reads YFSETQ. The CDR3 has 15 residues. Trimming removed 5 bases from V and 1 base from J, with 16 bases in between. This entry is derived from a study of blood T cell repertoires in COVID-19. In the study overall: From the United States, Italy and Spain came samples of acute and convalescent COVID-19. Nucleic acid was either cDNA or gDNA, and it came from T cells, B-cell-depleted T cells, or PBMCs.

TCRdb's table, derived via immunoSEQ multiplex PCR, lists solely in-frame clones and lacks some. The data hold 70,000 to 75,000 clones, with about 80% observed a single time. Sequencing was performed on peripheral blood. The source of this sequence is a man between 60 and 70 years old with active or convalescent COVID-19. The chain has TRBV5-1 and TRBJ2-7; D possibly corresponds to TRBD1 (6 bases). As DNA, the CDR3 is TGCGCCAGCAGATCGACAGGTTCCTCTTCCTACGAGCAGTACTTC. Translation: CASRSTGSSSYEQYF.